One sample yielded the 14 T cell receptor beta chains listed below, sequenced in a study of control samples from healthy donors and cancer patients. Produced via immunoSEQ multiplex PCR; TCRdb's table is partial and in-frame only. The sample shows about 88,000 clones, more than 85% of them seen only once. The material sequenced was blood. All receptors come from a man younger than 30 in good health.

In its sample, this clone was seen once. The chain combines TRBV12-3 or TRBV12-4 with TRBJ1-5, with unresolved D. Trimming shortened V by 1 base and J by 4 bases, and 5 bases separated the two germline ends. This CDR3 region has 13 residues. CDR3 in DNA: TGTGCCAGCAGTTTAGTCAAGAATCAGCCCCAGCATTTT. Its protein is CASSLVKNQPQHF.

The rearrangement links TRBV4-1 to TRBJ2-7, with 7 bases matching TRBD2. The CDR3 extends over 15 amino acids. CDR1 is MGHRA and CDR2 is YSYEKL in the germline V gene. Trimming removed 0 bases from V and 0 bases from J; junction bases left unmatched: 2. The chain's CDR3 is CASSQDASGSYEQYF. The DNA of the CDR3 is TGCGCCAGCAGCCAAGACGCTAGCGGCTCCTACGAGCAGTACTTC.

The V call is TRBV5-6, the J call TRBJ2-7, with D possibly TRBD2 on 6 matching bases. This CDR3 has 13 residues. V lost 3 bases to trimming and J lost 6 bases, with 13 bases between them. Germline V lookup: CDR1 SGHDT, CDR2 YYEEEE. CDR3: CASSSWLGGEQYF. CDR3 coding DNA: TGTGCCAGCAGCTCCTGGTTGGGGGGCGAGCAGTACTTC. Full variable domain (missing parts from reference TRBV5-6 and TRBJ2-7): DAGVTQSPTHLIKTRGQQVTLRCSPKSGHDTVSWYQQALGQGPQFIFQYYEEEERQRGNFPDRFSGHQFPNYSSELNVNALLLGDSALYLCASSSWLGGEQYFGPGTRLTVT.

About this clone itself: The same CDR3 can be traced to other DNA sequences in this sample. CDR3 in amino acids: CAGGGGPEIGEQYF. As DNA, the CDR3 is TGTGCCGGGGGTGGGGGTCCCGAGATTGGCGAGCAGTACTTC. The rearrangement uses TRBV6-5 and TRBJ2-7; D may be TRBD1 or TRBD2 (5 bases each). From germline, CDR1 is MNHEY and CDR2 SVGAGI. Trimming pared 11 bases from V and 6 bases from J, leaving 23 bases between. The CDR3 totals 14 residues.

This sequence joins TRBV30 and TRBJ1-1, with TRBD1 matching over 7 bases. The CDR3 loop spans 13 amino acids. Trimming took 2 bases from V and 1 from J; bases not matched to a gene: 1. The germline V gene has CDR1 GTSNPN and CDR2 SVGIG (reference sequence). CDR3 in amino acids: CAWSRTGNTEAFF. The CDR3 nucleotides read TGTGCCTGGAGTAGGACAGGGAACACTGAAGCTTTCTTT.

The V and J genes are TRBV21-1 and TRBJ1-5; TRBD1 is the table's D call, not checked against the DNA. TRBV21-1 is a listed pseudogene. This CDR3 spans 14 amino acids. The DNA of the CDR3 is TGTGCCAACCCGGACAGAATTAGCAATCAGCCCCAGCATTTT. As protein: CANPDRISNQPQHF.

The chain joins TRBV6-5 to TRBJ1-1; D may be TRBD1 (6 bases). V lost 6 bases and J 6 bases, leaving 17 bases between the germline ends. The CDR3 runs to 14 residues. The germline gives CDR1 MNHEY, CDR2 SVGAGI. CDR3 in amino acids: CASSSTGPGSEAFF. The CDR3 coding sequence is TGTGCCAGCAGCTCTACAGGGCCGGGCTCTGAAGCTTTCTTT.

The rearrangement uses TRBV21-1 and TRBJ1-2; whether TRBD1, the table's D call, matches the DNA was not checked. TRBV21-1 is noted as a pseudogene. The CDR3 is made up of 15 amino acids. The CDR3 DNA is TGTGCCAGCAGCACCCCCAACGACAGCCACTATGGCTACACCTTC. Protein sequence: CASSTPNDSHYGYTF.

The CDR3 sequence is CASSRELDEKLFF. The CDR3 DNA reads TGTGCCAGCAGCAGGGAGCTTGATGAAAAACTGTTTTTT. The rearrangement joins TRBV6-4 to TRBJ1-4; the D gene is possibly TRBD1 (5 bases). V shed 6 bases and J shed 6 bases, with 11 bases lying between them. CDR1 and CDR2 from the germline V gene are MRHNA and SNTAGT. CDR3 length: 13 amino acids.

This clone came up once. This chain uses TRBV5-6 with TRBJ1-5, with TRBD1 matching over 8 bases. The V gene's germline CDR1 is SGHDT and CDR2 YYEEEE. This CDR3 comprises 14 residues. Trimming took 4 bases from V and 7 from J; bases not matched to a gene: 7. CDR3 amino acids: CASSTWTGFQPQHF. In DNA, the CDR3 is TGTGCCAGCAGCACCTGGACAGGGTTCCAGCCCCAGCATTTT.

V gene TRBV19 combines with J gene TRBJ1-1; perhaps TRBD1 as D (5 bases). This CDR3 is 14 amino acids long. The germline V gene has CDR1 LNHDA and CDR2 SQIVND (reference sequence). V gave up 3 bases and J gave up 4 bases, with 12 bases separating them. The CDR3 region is CASSMGVGITEAFF. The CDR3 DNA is TGTGCCAGTAGTATGGGGGTAGGTATCACTGAAGCTTTCTTT.

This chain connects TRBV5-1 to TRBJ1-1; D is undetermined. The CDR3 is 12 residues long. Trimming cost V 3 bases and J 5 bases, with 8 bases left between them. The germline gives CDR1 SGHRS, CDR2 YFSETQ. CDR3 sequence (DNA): TGCGCCAGCAGCTCCTGGGGTACTGAAGCTTTCTTT. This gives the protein CASSSWGTEAFF.

CDR3 sequence (DNA): TGCGCCAGCAGCCAAGGTGGCCGGGATGGCTACACCTTC. It encodes CASSQGGRDGYTF. This rearrangement joins TRBV4-3 to TRBJ1-2; D gene ambiguous. The V end lost 1 base, the J end lost 6 bases, and 9 bases lay between the germline ends. Germline CDR1 and CDR2: LGHNA and YSLEER. This CDR3 contains 13 residues.

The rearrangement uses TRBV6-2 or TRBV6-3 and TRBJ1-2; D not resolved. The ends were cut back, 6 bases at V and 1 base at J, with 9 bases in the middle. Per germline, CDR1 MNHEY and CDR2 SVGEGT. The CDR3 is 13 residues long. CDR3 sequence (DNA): TGTGCCAGCAGCCCCGGGGATAACTATGGCTACACCTTC. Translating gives CASSPGDNYGYTF.